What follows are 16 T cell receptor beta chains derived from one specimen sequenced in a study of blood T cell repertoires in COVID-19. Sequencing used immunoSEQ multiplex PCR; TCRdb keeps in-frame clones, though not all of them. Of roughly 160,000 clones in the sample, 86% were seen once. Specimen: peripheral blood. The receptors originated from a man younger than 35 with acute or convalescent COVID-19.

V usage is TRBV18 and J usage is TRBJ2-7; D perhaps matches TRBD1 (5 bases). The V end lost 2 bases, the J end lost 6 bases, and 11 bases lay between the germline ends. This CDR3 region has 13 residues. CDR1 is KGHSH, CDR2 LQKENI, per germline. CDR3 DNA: TGTGCCAGCTCACCAGGGAAAGGGGCCGAGCAGTACGTC. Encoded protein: CASSPGKGAEQYV.

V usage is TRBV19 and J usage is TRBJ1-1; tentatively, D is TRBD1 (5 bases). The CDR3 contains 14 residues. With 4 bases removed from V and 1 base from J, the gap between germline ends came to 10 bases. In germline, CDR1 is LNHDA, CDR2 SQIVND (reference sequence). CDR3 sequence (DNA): TGTGCCAGTAGTAAGGTCCAGGGGAACACTGAAGCTTTCTTT. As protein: CASSKVQGNTEAFF.

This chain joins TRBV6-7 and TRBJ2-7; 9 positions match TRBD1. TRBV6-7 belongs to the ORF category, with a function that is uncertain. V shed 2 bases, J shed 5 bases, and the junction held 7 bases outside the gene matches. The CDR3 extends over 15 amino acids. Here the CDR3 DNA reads TGTGCCAGCAGTTACCCGGGACAGGGAAGGAACGAGCAGTACGTC. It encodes CASSYPGQGRNEQYV.

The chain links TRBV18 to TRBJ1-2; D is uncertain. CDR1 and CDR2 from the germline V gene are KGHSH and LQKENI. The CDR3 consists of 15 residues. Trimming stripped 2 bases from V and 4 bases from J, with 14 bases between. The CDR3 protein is CASSPGPAPGYGYTF. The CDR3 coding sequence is TGTGCCAGCTCACCAGGTCCAGCCCCGGGCTATGGCTACACCTTC.

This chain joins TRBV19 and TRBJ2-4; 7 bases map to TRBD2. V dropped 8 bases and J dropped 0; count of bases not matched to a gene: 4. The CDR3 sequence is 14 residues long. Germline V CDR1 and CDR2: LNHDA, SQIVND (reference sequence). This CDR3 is CASRIAGAKNIQYF. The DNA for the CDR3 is TGTGCCAGTCGAATAGCGGGAGCCAAAAACATTCAGTACTTC.

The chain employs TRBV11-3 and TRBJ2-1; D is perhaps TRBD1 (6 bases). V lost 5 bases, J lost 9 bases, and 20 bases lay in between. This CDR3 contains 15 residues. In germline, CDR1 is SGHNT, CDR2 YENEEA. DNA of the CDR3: TGTGCCAGCAGCCGGACAGTAGAATCTGTGGGTGAGCAGTTCTTC. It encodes CASSRTVESVGEQFF.

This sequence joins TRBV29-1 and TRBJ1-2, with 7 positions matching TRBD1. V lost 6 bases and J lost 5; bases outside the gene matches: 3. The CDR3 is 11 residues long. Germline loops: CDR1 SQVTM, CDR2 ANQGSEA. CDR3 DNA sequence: TGCAGCGTCCGGGACAGTTATGGCTACACCTTC. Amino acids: CSVRDSYGYTF.

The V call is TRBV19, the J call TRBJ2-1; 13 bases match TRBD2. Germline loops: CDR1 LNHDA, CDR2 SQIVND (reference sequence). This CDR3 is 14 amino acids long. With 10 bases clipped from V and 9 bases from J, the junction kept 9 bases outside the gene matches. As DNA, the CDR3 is TGTGCCACTTCACCCACTAGCGGGGGGGGTGAGCAGTTCTTC. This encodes CATSPTSGGGEQFF.

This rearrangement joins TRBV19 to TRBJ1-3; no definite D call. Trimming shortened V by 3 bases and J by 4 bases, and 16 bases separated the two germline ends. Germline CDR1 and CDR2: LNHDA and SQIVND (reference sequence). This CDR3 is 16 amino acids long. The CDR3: CASSIGGGLIGNTIYF. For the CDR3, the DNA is TGTGCCAGTAGTATCGGCGGAGGGTTGATCGGAAACACCATATATTTT.

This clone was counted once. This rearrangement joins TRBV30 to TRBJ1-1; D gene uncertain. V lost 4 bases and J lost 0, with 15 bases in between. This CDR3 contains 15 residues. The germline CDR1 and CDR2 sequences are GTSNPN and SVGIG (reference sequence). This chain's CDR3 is CAWNVGGQMNTEAFF. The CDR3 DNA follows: TGTGCCTGGAATGTTGGTGGGCAGATGAACACTGAAGCTTTCTTT.

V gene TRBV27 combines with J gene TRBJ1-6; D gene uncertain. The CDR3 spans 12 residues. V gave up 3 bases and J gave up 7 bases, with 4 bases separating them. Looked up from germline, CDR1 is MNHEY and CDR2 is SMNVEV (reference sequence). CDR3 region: CASSFTNSPLHF. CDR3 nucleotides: TGTGCCAGCAGTTTCACAAATTCACCCCTCCACTTT.

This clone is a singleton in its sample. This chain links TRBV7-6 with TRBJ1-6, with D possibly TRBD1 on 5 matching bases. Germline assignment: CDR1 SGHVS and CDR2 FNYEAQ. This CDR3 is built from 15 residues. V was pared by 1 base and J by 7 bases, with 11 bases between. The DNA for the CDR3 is TGTGCCAGCAGCTTAGGTGGGGCCGGGAATTCACCCCTCCACTTT. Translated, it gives CASSLGGAGNSPLHF.

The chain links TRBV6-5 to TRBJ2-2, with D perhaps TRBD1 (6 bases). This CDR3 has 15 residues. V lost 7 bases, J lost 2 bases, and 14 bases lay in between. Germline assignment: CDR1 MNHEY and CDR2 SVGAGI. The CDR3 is CASNPGTFNTGELFF. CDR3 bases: TGTGCCAGCAACCCCGGGACATTTAACACCGGGGAGCTGTTTTTT.

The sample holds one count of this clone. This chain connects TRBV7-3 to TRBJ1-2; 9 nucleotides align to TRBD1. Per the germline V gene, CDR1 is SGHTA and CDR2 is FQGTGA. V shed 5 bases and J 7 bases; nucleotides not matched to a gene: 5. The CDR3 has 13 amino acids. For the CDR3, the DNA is TGTGCCAGCAGCCCACAGGGGGCGGGTGGCTACACCTTC. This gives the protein CASSPQGAGGYTF. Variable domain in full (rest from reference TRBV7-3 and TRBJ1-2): GAGVSQTPSNKVTEKGKYVELRCDPISGHTALYWYRQSLGQGPEFLIYFQGTGAADDSGLPNDRFFAVRPEGSVSTLKIQRTERGDSAVYLCASSPQGAGGYTFGSGTRLTVV.

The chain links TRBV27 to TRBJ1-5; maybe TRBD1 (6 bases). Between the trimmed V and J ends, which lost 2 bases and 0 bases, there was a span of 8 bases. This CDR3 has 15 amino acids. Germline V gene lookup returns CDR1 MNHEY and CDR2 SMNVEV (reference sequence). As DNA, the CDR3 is TGTGCCAGCAGTTTAGGGACAACTAGCAATCAGCCCCAGCATTTT. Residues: CASSLGTTSNQPQHF.

CDR3 protein: CASSFLGDRGNSPLHF. In nucleotides, the CDR3 is TGTGCCAGCAGTTTTCTGGGGGACAGGGGTAATTCACCCCTCCACTTT. The chain carries TRBV27 and TRBJ1-6, with 10 bases lining up with TRBD1. V shed 3 bases and J 6 bases; nucleotides not matched to a gene: 5. Germline V gene data show CDR1 as MNHEY and CDR2 as SMNVEV (reference sequence). CDR3 length equals 16 residues.